This is a list of T cell receptor beta chains from one sample in a study of Graves' ophthalmopathy and Graves' hyperthyroidism. TCRdb re-analysed the multiplex PCR reads in MiXCR, keeping a single row per CDR3 protein. The data hold over a million distinct CDR3 sequences, with 35% to 40% observed a single time. Sample: peripheral blood or thyroid tissue (not recorded which). These receptor sequences come from an adult man with Graves' hyperthyroidism. The CDR3 runs from the conserved cysteine through the conserved F or W. D genes are given only for firm matches. A row's size may be missing; if present it is once, few, many or a size class.

clone size,V gene,J gene,D gene,CDR3 protein,CDR3 DNA
.,TRBV29-1,TRBJ2-5,.,CSVAGGAETQYF,TGCAGCGTTGCCGGGGGCGCAGAGACCCAGTACTTC
few,TRBV5-1,TRBJ1-1,.,CASSFQPGQRNTEAFF,TGCGCCAGCAGCTTCCAACCGGGACAACGGAACACTGAAGCTTTCTTT
.,TRBV10-3,TRBJ1-2,.,CAISESKGHNGYTF,TGTGCCATCAGTGAGTCGAAGGGACATAATGGCTACACCTTC
many,TRBV7-2,TRBJ1-2,.,CASSLTGGRGYGYTF,TGTGCCAGCAGCTTAACTGGGGGGCGCGGCTATGGCTACACCTTC
.,TRBV20-1,TRBJ2-7,.,CSAKGTPTAYEQYF,TGCAGTGCAAAAGGGACTCCAACCGCGTACGAGCAGTACTTC
.,TRBV6-1,TRBJ1-3,.,CASSRRTASGNTIYF,TGTGCCAGCAGTCGGAGGACCGCCTCTGGAAACACCATATATTTT
.,TRBV28,TRBJ2-7,TRBD1,CASSLVGQGPNYEQYF,TGTGCCAGCAGTCTAGTCGGACAGGGCCCTAATTACGAGCAGTACTTC
.,TRBV4-2,TRBJ1-1,TRBD1,CASSRQGATNEAFF,TGTGCCAGCAGCCGACAGGGGGCAACTAATGAAGCTTTCTTT
few,TRBV5-5,TRBJ1-3,TRBD1,CASSTPTGVHTIYF,TGTGCCAGCAGCACCCCCACAGGGGTCCACACCATATATTTT
.,TRBV5-1,TRBJ2-2,TRBD2,CASTLSSLAGITGELFF,TGCGCCAGCACCCTCTCCAGTCTAGCGGGAATCACCGGGGAGCTGTTTTTT
.,TRBV15,TRBJ2-5,.,CATSRVGLGETQYF,TGTGCCACCAGCAGAGTAGGGTTGGGAGAGACCCAGTACTTC
.,TRBV20-1,TRBJ1-5,.,CSAAKGDPLQPQHF,TGCAGTGCGGCGAAGGGGGACCCTTTGCAGCCCCAGCATTTT
many,TRBV29-1,TRBJ2-5,.,CSVGGTGETQYF,TGCAGCGTTGGGGGGACGGGAGAGACCCAGTACTTC
.,TRBV6-6,TRBJ2-7,.,CASSYSRRSSYEQYF,TGTGCCAGCAGTTACTCCAGGCGGAGCTCCTACGAGCAGTACTTC
few,TRBV7-2,TRBJ2-5,.,CASSPGSHETQYF,TGTGCCAGCTCGCCCGGGAGTCATGAGACCCAGTACTTC
.,TRBV6-1,TRBJ1-6,.,CASNNPGSSYNSPLHF,TGTGCCAGCAATAATCCAGGGAGCTCCTATAATTCACCCCTCCACTTT
.,TRBV11-2,TRBJ2-7,.,CASSLSAVPYEQYF,TGTGCCAGCAGCTTATCCGCAGTCCCCTACGAGCAGTACTTC
.,TRBV12-3/TRBV12-4,TRBJ2-5,TRBD1,CASSSRDRASQETQYF,TGTGCCAGCAGTTCCCGGGACAGGGCTTCGCAAGAGACCCAGTACTTC
many,TRBV19,TRBJ1-1,.,CASIPGHLNTEAFF,TGTGCCAGTATACCGGGACACTTGAACACTGAAGCTTTCTTT
many,TRBV7-9,TRBJ1-2,.,CASSPREGLTYGYTF,TGTGCCAGCAGCCCCAGGGAAGGGTTGACCTATGGCTACACCTTC
many,TRBV7-2,TRBJ2-7,TRBD1,CASSFGQGSTYEQYF,TGTGCCAGCAGCTTTGGACAGGGGAGCACCTACGAGCAGTACTTC
.,TRBV12-3/TRBV12-4,TRBJ1-5,TRBD1,CASRVPGQGNQPQHF,TGTGCCAGCAGGGTCCCGGGACAGGGAAATCAGCCCCAGCATTTT
.,TRBV29-1,TRBJ2-2,TRBD1,CSVETLRQGARFTGELFF,TGCAGCGTTGAAACCTTACGACAGGGGGCAAGGTTCACCGGGGAGCTGTTTTTT